One sample yielded the 9 T cell receptor beta chains listed below, sequenced in a study of T-cell memory formation after mild COVID-19. TCRdb re-derived calls from the 5' RACE reads in MiXCR, one entry per CDR3 protein. The table lists approximately 400,000 distinct CDR3 sequences, about 20% of them singletons. Sequencing input: PBMCs or a T cell subset sorted from them (not recorded which). The receptors here all came from a man aged 18 to 30 who had mild COVID-19 (a few samples of this study predate the infection). Cell type and time point are not known.

There are a few counts of this clonotype. The chain recombines TRBV7-9 with TRBJ1-5, with 7 positions matching TRBD1. With V trimmed by 5 bases and J by 6 bases, 10 bases remained unmatched. The CDR3 totals 15 residues. The germline V gene encodes CDR1 SEHNR and CDR2 FQNEAQ (reference sequence). As DNA, the CDR3 is TGTGCCAGCAGCCCTGGTCAGGGGGGGAGTCAGCCCCAGCATTTT. Its translation: CASSPGQGGSQPQHF.

Many counts were recorded for this clonotype. One end of the junction is discordant with germline, which a read error may explain. For the CDR3, the DNA is TGCGCCAGCAGCCCGGGGGGCACCGATACGCAGTATTTT. It codes for CASSPGGTDTQYF. The genes are TRBV5-1 and TRBJ2-3; possible D gene TRBD2, 7 bases. The CDR3 runs 13 residues. The V gene's germline CDR1 is SGHRS and CDR2 YFSETQ.

In this sample, this clonotype turned up a few times. This chain uses TRBV13 with TRBJ2-1, with 9 nucleotides matching TRBD1. Germline V gives CDR1 PRHDT, CDR2 FYEKMQ (reference sequence). With 5 bases clipped from V and 7 bases from J, the junction kept 6 bases outside the gene matches. The CDR3 contains 14 residues. The CDR3 region has the DNA TGTGCCAGCAGCGCCCGACAGGGGGTGAATGAGCAGTTCTTC. Translation gives CASSARQGVNEQFF.

The chain joins TRBV7-2 to TRBJ1-5; D uncertain. Germline V gives CDR1 SGHTA, CDR2 FQGNSA. The V end was cut by 5 bases, the J end by 3 bases, with 14 bases between. The CDR3 covers 15 residues. The CDR3 DNA reads as TGTGCCAGCAGCCAAGACCATACACACAATCAGCCCCAGCATTTT. It translates to CASSQDHTHNQPQHF.

V and J are TRBV20-1 and TRBJ1-5, with a tentative D call TRBD1 (5 bases). CDR1 is DFQATT, CDR2 SNEGSKA, per germline (reference sequence). V shed 4 bases and J shed 3 bases, with 10 bases lying between them. The CDR3 extends over 13 amino acids. The DNA for the CDR3 is TGCAGTGCTATGAAAGGGGTCAATCAGCCCCAGCATTTT. Translation gives CSAMKGVNQPQHF.

The chain is built from TRBV5-5 and TRBJ1-5, with no clear D. There are 16 residues in the CDR3. From germline, CDR1 is SGHKS and CDR2 YYEKEE (reference sequence). The germline V and J ends were trimmed by 0 bases and 4 bases, with 14 bases remaining between them. Written as DNA, the CDR3 is TGTGCCAGCAGCTTGGCTCCTGGAGGACTAAATCAGCCCCAGCATTTT. Its translation is CASSLAPGGLNQPQHF.

This clonotype was seen only a few times. The CDR3 is CASSPGGVFNEKLFF. The CDR3 DNA reads TGTGCCAGCAGCCCCGGCGGGGTTTTTAATGAAAAACTGTTTTTT. The V call is TRBV7-9, the J call TRBJ1-4, with no clear D. The CDR3 contains 15 residues. V was trimmed by 5 bases and J by 4 bases, leaving 14 bases between them. Germline V lookup: CDR1 SEHNR, CDR2 FQNEAQ (reference sequence).

The V call is TRBV27, the J call TRBJ1-6, with D perhaps matching TRBD1 (6 bases). The germline V and J ends were trimmed by 5 bases and 6 bases, with 11 bases remaining between them. This CDR3 is built from 14 residues. The germline gives CDR1 MNHEY, CDR2 SMNVEV (reference sequence). The DNA for the CDR3 is TGTGCCAGCAGTGGGGACATAGGTAATTCACCCCTCCACTTT. Protein: CASSGDIGNSPLHF.

The chain is built from TRBV7-3 and TRBJ2-1, with TRBD2 as a possible D gene (6 bases). The germline gives CDR1 SGHTA, CDR2 FQGTGA. CDR3 length equals 15 residues. Trimming took off 4 bases at V and 8 bases at J, with 18 bases between the two ends. CDR3 sequence reads: CASSYLPGGIYEQFF. The DNA of the CDR3 is TGTGCCAGCAGCTATCTCCCCGGGGGAATCTATGAGCAGTTCTTC.